This T cell receptor beta chain is from a study of blood T cell repertoires in COVID-19. Overall study context: COVID-19 samples, acute and convalescent, were from the United States, Italy and Spain. The cDNA or gDNA used as material had been derived from T cells, B-cell-depleted T cells, or PBMCs.

The germline gives CDR1 LNHDA, CDR2 SQIVND (reference sequence). With 1 base removed from V and 3 bases from J, the gap between germline ends came to 7 bases. The CDR3 extends over 14 amino acids. Clones were sequenced by immunoSEQ multiplex PCR, and TCRdb holds only the in-frame ones, with some missing. In the table there are hundreds of thousands of clones, roughly 86% of which are singletons. Sequenced input: peripheral blood. V is TRBV19 and J is TRBJ2-4; D remains ambiguous. The clonotype originates from a woman aged 70 to 79 with COVID-19, enrolled during active disease. Here the CDR3 DNA reads TGTGCCAGTAGTATAGGGGCAAGCAAAAACATTCAGTACTTC. It codes for CASSIGASKNIQYF.